The 31 T cell receptor beta chains in this list originate from one sample, sequenced in a study of monozygotic twins with inflammatory bowel disease. TCRdb processed the 5' RACE reads again and assigns one entry to each CDR3 protein, with no DNA. In all, the sample yields 200,000 to 250,000 distinct CDR3 sequences. The sample was blood. Every receptor here comes from a human donor with ulcerative colitis or Crohn's disease, or a healthy co-twin of an affected twin (not recorded which).

The chain is built from TRBV7-9 and TRBJ1-3; TCRdb's assignment of TRBD1 cannot be checked, as there is no DNA. CDR3 length: 15 amino acids. CDR1 is SEHNR, CDR2 FQNEAQ, per germline (reference sequence). CDR3 in amino acids: CASSIQGVSGNTIYF. Complete variable domain (other parts from reference TRBV7-9 and TRBJ1-3): DTGVSQNPRHKITKRGQNVTFRCDPISEHNRLYWYRQTLGQGPEFLTYFQNEAQLEKSRLLSDRFSAERPKGSFSTLEIQRTEQGDSAMYLCASSIQGVSGNTIYFGEGSWLTVV.

The rearrangement uses TRBV7-2 and TRBJ2-1; TCRdb selects TRBD1, and the lack of DNA leaves this call unchecked. Germline loops: CDR1 SGHTA, CDR2 FQGNSA. CDR3 length: 13 residues. This CDR3 reads CASSFPLGWEQFF.

V is TRBV14 and J is TRBJ2-1; the D call of TRBD2 rests on TCRdb alone, since no DNA is present to check it. CDR1 SGHDN and CDR2 FVKESK come from the germline V gene. There are 18 residues in the CDR3. Here the CDR3 reads CASSQLPGLAGFDNEQFF.

The J gene is TRBJ2-1, the V gene TRBV6-1. The CDR3 sequence is 15 residues long. Germline CDR1 reads MNHNS; CDR2 reads SASEGT. This chain's CDR3 is CASTLLRSSYNEQFF.

The rearrangement uses TRBV5-1 and TRBJ2-2; TCRdb lists TRBD2, though no DNA is available to test this call. This CDR3 is built from 14 residues. From germline, CDR1 is SGHRS and CDR2 YFSETQ. The CDR3 sequence: CASRSAGSIGELFF.

The rearrangement joins TRBV29-1 to TRBJ1-4; TCRdb picks TRBD1, but there is no DNA to check that call. The length of the CDR3 is 16 residues. Germline V lookup: CDR1 SQVTM, CDR2 ANQGSEA. Here the CDR3 reads CSVVTGGSSFGEKLFF.

The chain has TRBV5-1 and TRBJ2-3; TCRdb's D gene call, TRBD2, goes unchecked for lack of DNA. The CDR3 spans 18 residues. Germline CDR1 reads SGHRS; CDR2 reads YFSETQ. The CDR3 is CASSLVPTSGGLTDTQYF.

The V call is TRBV10-3, the J call TRBJ2-2. CDR3 length equals 11 residues. Per germline, CDR1 ENHRY and CDR2 SYGVKD. CDR3 residues: CAISNSGELFF.

The CDR3 here is CASSGWDLRLKLFF. J is TRBJ1-4 and V is TRBV2. Per germline, CDR1 SNHLY and CDR2 FYNNEI. The CDR3 spans 14 residues.

The genes are TRBV7-2 and TRBJ2-7; TCRdb indicates TRBD1, and absent DNA this call remains unverified. CDR1 SGHTA and CDR2 FQGNSA come from the germline V gene. The CDR3 contains 15 residues. The CDR3 loop reads CASSNPHGGIYEQYF.

The V gene is TRBV13, the J gene TRBJ2-5; the TCRdb call, TRBD1, lacks DNA for checking. Germline V CDR1 and CDR2: PRHDT, FYEKMQ (reference sequence). This CDR3 has 15 residues. The CDR3 is CASSQNRDRYLTQYF.

The gene calls are TRBV7-2 and TRBJ2-3; TCRdb reports TRBD1, a call that lacks DNA to check it against. Germline CDR1 and CDR2: SGHTA and FQGNSA. The CDR3 length is 15 residues. This chain's CDR3 is CASSFHGQSTDTQYF. The full variable domain, in which reference TRBV7-2 and TRBJ2-3 provide the parts outside the CDR3, is GAGVSQSPSNKVTEKGKDVELRCDPISGHTALYWYRQSLGQGLEFLIYFQGNSAPDKSGLPSDRFSAERTGGSVSTLTIQRTQQEDSAVYLCASSFHGQSTDTQYFGPGTRLTVL.

The chain links TRBV5-5 to TRBJ1-5; the TCRdb D gene call, TRBD1, has no DNA to confirm it. CDR3 length: 14 residues. Germline values: CDR1 SGHKS, CDR2 YYEKEE (reference sequence). The CDR3 is CASSQGTVPQPQHF.

The chain uses TRBV18 and TRBJ2-5; TCRdb reports TRBD2, a call that lacks DNA to check it against. The CDR3 has 15 residues. The germline V gene encodes CDR1 KGHSH and CDR2 LQKENI. This CDR3 reads CASSPQLADQETQYF.

This chain joins TRBV27 and TRBJ1-6; the TCRdb call, TRBD1, lacks DNA for checking. CDR3 length: 15 residues. Germline V gene lookup returns CDR1 MNHEY and CDR2 SMNVEV (reference sequence). The CDR3 spells CASSRPGRSDSPLHF.

The chain is built from TRBV11-2 and TRBJ1-3. The CDR3 consists of 13 residues. Germline V gives CDR1 SGHAT, CDR2 FQNNGV. The CDR3 here is CASSDRKGNTIYF.

This chain connects TRBV29-1 to TRBJ1-3. The germline V gene has CDR1 SQVTM and CDR2 ANQGSEA. The CDR3 runs 13 residues. Here the CDR3 reads CSVGGPLTNTIYF.

The chain uses TRBV20-1 and TRBJ2-1. The length of the CDR3 is 12 residues. Germline-derived CDR1 and CDR2 are DFQATT and SNEGSKA (reference sequence). The CDR3 spells CSARDTQGILFF.

The CDR3 loop is CASSQSGSPEGKLFF. The rearrangement joins TRBV5-1 to TRBJ1-4; TCRdb designates TRBD1, a call that cannot be tested without DNA. CDR1 SGHRS and CDR2 YFSETQ come from the germline V gene. This CDR3 has 15 amino acids. Full variable domain (outside the CDR3, taken from reference TRBV5-1 and TRBJ1-4): KAGVTQTPRYLIKTRGQQVTLSCSPISGHRSVSWYQQTPGQGLQFLFEYFSETQRNKGNFPGRFSGRQFSNSRSEMNVSTLELGDSALYLCASSQSGSPEGKLFFGSGTQLSVL.

V is TRBV11-2 and J is TRBJ2-3. The length of the CDR3 is 14 residues. CDR1 SGHAT and CDR2 FQNNGV come from the germline V gene. The CDR3: CASSSAWGTDTQYF.

V is TRBV5-1 and J is TRBJ2-4; the D gene TCRdb calls, TRBD1, cannot be checked with no DNA. The CDR3 covers 14 residues. Germline V CDR1 and CDR2: SGHRS, YFSETQ. The CDR3: CASSLGGQWNIQYF.

The chain employs TRBV6-5 and TRBJ1-2; the D call of TRBD1 rests on TCRdb alone, since no DNA is present to check it. CDR3 length: 15 residues. The germline CDR1 and CDR2 sequences are MNHEY and SVGAGI. CDR3 sequence reads: CASNWAGSGTYGYTF.

The chain links TRBV6-2 or TRBV6-3 to TRBJ1-5. The CDR3 runs 14 residues. CDR1 is MNHEY and CDR2 is SVGEGT in the germline V gene. The CDR3 spells CASSHGRRGQPQHF.

The CDR3 is CASSPPGDEKLFF. The chain combines TRBV7-2 with TRBJ1-4; TCRdb gives TRBD1 as the D gene, but with no DNA this cannot be confirmed. This CDR3 comprises 13 residues. Germline-derived CDR1 and CDR2 are SGHTA and FQGNSA.

This sequence joins TRBV25-1 and TRBJ1-2. The CDR3 covers 13 residues. Germline V lookup: CDR1 MGHDK, CDR2 SYGVNS. CDR3 in amino acids: CASSEYISYGYTF.

The gene calls are TRBV9 and TRBJ2-3; the TCRdb D gene call, TRBD2, has no DNA to confirm it. The CDR3 has 15 residues. CDR1 and CDR2 from the germline V gene are SGDLS and YYNGEE. The CDR3 sequence: CASSVDGGGADTQYF.

The gene calls are TRBV13 and TRBJ1-2; TCRdb proposes TRBD1, but this gene call is untestable without DNA. The CDR3 consists of 15 residues. Germline CDR1 is PRHDT and CDR2 is FYEKMQ (reference sequence). The CDR3 region is CASSLRTGELNGYTF.

This chain connects TRBV12-3 or TRBV12-4 to TRBJ1-1. The CDR3 is 14 residues long. The CDR3 protein is CASRLGIYGTEAFF.

The chain recombines TRBV20-1 with TRBJ1-5; as DNA is missing, the TRBD1 call by TCRdb cannot be tested. The CDR3 extends over 16 amino acids. CDR1 DFQATT and CDR2 SNEGSKA come from the germline V gene (reference sequence). CDR3 sequence: CSAFADTLGSNQPQHF.

The chain recombines TRBV27 with TRBJ1-1. The CDR3 sequence is 11 residues long. CDR1 is MNHEY, CDR2 SMNVEV, per germline (reference sequence). CDR3 region: CASARATEAFF.

V usage is TRBV18 and J usage is TRBJ1-3. This CDR3 contains 15 residues. Germline CDR1 KGHSH, CDR2 LQKENI. CDR3 sequence: CASSPDRPSGNTIYF. Drawing the rest from reference TRBV18 and TRBJ1-3, the complete variable domain is NAGVMQNPRHLVRRRGQEARLRCSPMKGHSHVYWYRQLPEEGLKFMVYLQKENIIDESGMPKERFSAEFPKEGPSILRIQQVVRGDSAAYFCASSPDRPSGNTIYFGEGSWLTVV.